This T cell receptor (beta chain) was sequenced for a study of blood T cell repertoires in COVID-19. TCRdb's copy holds only in-frame clones and misses some; the assay was immunoSEQ multiplex PCR. The sample gives fewer than 50,000 clones, 81% of which show up once; roughly 40% is in the top ten. In its sample, this clone is medium-sized (0.01 to 0.1%). Trimming at V came to 4 bases and at J to 3 bases, leaving 6 bases not matched to a gene. The CDR3 sequence is 14 residues long. CDR1 is MNHEY, CDR2 SVGAGI, per germline. The chain uses TRBV6-5 and TRBJ2-7, with 7 bases lining up with TRBD2. The sequencing sample was made of peripheral blood. This TCR derives from a man aged 35 to 55 with active or convalescent COVID-19. CDR3 in amino acids: CASSSQAGDYEQYF. CDR3 bases: TGTGCCAGCAGTTCCCAGGCGGGGGACTACGAGCAGTACTTC.